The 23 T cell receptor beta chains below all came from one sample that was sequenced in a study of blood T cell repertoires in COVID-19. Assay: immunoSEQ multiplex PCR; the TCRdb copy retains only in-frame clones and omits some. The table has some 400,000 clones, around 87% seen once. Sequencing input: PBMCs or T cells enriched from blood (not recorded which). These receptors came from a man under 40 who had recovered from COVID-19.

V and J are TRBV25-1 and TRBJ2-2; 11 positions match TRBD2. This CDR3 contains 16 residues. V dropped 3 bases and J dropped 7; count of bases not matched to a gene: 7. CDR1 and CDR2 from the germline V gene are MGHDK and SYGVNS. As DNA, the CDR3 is TGTGCCAGCAGTGACCCGACTAGCGGGGTTTACGGGGAGCTGTTTTTT. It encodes CASSDPTSGVYGELFF.

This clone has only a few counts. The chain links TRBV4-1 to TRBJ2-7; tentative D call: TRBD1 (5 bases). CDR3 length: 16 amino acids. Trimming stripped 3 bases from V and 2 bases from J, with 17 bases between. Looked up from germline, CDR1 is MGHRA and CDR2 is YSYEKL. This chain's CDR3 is CASSQAQGSSAYEQYF. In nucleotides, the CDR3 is TGCGCCAGCAGCCAGGCTCAGGGTTCTAGTGCCTACGAGCAGTACTTC.

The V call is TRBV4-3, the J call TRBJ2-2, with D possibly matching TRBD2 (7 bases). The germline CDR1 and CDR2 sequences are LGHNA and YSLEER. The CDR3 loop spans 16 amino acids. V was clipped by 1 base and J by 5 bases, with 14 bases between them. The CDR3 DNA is TGCGCCAGCAGCCAAGGGTTCAGGGGAGGGACCGGGGAGCTGTTTTTT. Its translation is CASSQGFRGGTGELFF.

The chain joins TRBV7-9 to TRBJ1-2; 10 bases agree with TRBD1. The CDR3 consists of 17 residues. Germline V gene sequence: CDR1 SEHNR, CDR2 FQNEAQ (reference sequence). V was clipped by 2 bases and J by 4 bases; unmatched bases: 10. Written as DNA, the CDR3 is TGTGCCAGCAGCTTATCGATGACAGGGGGCCTCGCCTATGGCTACACCTTC. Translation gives CASSLSMTGGLAYGYTF.

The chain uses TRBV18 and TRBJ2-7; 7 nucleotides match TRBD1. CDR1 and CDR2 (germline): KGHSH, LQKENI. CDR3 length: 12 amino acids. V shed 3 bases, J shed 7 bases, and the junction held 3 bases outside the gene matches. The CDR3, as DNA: TGTGCCAGCTCACCCTCGACAGGGGAGCAGTACTTC. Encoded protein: CASSPSTGEQYF.

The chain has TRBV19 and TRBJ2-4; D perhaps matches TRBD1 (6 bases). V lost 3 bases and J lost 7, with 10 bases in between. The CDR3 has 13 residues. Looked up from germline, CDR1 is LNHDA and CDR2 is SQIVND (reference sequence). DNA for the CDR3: TGTGCCAGTAGTATCTCGAGGGGGAACATTCAGTACTTC. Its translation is CASSISRGNIQYF.

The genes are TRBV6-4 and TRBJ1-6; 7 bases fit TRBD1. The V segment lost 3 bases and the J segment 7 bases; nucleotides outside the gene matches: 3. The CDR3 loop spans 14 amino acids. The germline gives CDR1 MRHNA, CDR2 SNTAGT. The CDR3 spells CASSEWDRNSPLHF. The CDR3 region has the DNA TGTGCCAGCAGTGAATGGGACAGAAATTCACCCCTCCACTTT.

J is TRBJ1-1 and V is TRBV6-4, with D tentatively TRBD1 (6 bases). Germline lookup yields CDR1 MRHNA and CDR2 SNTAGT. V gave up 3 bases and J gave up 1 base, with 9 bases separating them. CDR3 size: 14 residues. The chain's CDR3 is CASSEKTGNTEAFF. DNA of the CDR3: TGTGCCAGCAGTGAAAAGACAGGGAACACTGAAGCTTTCTTT.

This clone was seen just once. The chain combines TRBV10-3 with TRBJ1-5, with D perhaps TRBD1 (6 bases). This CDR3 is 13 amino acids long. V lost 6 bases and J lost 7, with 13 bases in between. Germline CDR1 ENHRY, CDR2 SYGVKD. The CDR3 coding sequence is TGTGCCATCAGGGCCGACAGGACCCAGCCCCAGCATTTT. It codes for CAIRADRTQPQHF.

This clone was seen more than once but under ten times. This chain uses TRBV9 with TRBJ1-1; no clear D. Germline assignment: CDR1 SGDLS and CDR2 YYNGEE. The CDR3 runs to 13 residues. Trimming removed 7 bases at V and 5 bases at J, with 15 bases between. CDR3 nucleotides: TGTGCCAGCGGAGACACGGGCGGGACTGAAGCTTTCTTT. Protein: CASGDTGGTEAFF.

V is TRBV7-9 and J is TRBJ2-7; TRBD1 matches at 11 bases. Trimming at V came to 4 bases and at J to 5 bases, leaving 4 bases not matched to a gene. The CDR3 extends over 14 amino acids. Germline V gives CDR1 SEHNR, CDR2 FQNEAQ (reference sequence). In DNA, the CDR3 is TGTGCCAGCAGCTCGGACAGGGGGCTACACGAGCAGTACTTC. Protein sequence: CASSSDRGLHEQYF.

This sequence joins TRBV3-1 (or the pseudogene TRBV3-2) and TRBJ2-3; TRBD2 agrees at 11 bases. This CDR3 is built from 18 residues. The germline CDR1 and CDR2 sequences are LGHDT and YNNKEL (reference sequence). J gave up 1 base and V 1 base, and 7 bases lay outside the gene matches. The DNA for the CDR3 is TGTGCCAGCAGCCAAGGAATAGCGGGGGGGCCTGGCACAGATACGCAGTATTTT. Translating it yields CASSQGIAGGPGTDTQYF.

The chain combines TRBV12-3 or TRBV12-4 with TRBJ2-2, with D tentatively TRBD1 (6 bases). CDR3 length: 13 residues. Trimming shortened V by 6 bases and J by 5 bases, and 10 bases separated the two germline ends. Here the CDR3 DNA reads TGTGCCAGCAGAACCAGGGGTACCGGGGAGCTGTTTTTT. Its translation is CASRTRGTGELFF.

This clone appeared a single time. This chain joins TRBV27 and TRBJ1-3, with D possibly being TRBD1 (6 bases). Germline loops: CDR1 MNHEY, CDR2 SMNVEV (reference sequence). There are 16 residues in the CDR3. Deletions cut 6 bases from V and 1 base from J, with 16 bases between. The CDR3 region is CASSQTGYESGNTIYF. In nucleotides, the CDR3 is TGTGCCAGCAGCCAGACAGGCTATGAATCTGGAAACACCATATATTTT.

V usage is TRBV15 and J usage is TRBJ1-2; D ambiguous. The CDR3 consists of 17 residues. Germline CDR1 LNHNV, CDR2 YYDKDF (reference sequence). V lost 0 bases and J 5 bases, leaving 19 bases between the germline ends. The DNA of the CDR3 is TGTGCCACCAGCAGAGACCCTTTTGGGAGTTTCGGGTATGGCTACACCTTC. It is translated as CATSRDPFGSFGYGYTF.

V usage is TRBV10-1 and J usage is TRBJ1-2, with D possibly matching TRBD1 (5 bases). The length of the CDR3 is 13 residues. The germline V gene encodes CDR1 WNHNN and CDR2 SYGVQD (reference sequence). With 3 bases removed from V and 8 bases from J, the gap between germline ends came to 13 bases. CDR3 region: CASSDGRVSGYTF. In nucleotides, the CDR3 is TGCGCCAGCAGTGATGGCAGGGTTTCCGGCTACACCTTC.

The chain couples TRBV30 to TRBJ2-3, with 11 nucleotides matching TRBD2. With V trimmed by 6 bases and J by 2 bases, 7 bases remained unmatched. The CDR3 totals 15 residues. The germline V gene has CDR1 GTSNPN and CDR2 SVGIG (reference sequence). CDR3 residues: CACRLAGIPTDTQYF. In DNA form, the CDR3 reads TGTGCCTGCCGACTAGCGGGAATTCCCACAGATACGCAGTATTTT.

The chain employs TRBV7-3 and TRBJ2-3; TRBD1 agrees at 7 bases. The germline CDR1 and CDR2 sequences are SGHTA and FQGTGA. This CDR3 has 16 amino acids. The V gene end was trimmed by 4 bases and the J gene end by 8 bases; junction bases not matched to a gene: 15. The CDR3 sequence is CASSSTRSRGSGTQYF. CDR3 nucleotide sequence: TGTGCCAGCAGCTCAACACGGTCCAGGGGGTCTGGTACGCAGTATTTT.

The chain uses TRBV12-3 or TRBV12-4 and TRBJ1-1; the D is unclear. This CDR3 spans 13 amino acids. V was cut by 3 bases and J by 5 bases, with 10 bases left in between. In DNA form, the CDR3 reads TGTGCCAGCAGTTTGGAGAGGCAAACTGAAGCTTTCTTT. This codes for CASSLERQTEAFF.

The CDR3, as DNA: TGTGCCAGCAGTACCCGGACAGGGGGAGGCAATCAGCCCCAGCATTTT. This sequence encodes CASSTRTGGGNQPQHF. The chain employs TRBV27 and TRBJ1-5; 10 bases match TRBD1. Germline V CDR1 and CDR2: MNHEY, SMNVEV (reference sequence). V shed 5 bases, J shed 2 bases, and the junction held 6 bases outside the gene matches. This CDR3 region has 16 residues.

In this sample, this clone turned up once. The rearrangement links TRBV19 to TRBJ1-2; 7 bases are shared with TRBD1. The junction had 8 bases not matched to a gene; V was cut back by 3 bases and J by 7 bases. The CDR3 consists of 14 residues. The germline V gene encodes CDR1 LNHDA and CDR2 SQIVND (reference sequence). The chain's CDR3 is CASSIGQDRSGYTF. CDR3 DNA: TGTGCCAGTAGTATCGGACAGGATCGGAGTGGCTACACCTTC. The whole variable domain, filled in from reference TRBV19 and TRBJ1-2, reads DGGITQSPKYLFRKEGQNVTLSCEQNLNHDAMYWYRQDPGQGLRLIYYSQIVNDFQKGDIAEGYSVSREKKESFPLTVTSAQKNPTAFYLCASSIGQDRSGYTFGSGTRLTVV.

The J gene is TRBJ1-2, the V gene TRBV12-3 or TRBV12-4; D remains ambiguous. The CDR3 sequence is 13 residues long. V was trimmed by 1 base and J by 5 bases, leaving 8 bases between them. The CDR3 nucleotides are TGTGCCAGCAGTTTAGTAACGGGATATGGCTACACCTTC. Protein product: CASSLVTGYGYTF.

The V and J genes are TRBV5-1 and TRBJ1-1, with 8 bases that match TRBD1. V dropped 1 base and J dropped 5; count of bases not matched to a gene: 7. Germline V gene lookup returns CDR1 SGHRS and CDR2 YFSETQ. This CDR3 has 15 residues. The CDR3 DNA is TGCGCCAGCAGCTTGAATCAGGGGGCGATGACTGAAGCTTTCTTT. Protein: CASSLNQGAMTEAFF.